The source of this T cell receptor beta chain is a study of T-cell memory formation after mild COVID-19. Study summary: Most TCR clusters belonged to a single donor. Study-wide results and limits: Clones which contracted sat mainly in CM and EM if CD4+, and in EMRA if CD8+.

The CDR3 is 20 amino acids. From germline, CDR1 is MNHEY and CDR2 SMNVEV (reference sequence). V dropped 0 bases and J dropped 1 base, with 24 bases sitting between them. This clonotype has only a few counts. The antigen is undetermined. It was 5'RACE with constant-segment primers that produced the TCR alpha and TCR beta cDNA libraries, which carried sample barcodes and UMIs. TCRdb redid the calling of the 5' RACE reads with MiXCR, one entry per CDR3 protein. The table records fewer than 450,000 distinct CDR3 sequences, 20% to 25% of them present only once. The V and J genes are TRBV27 and TRBJ1-2; tentatively, D is TRBD1 (5 bases). Sequencing was carried out using PBMCs or a T cell subset sorted from them (not recorded which). The origin of this receptor is an adult woman who had mild COVID-19 (a few samples of this study predate the infection). Cell type and time point are not known. The CDR3 DNA is TGTGCCAGCAGTTTATCTCGGGACCGGCTTGCCGGGACGTATAACTATGGCTACACCTTC. This encodes CASSLSRDRLAGTYNYGYTF.